A single sample gave rise to the 20 T cell receptor beta chains below, sequenced in a study of T cell responses to AZD1222 COVID-19 vaccine. Sequenced by immunoSEQ multiplex PCR; TCRdb stores in-frame clones only, minus some. The sample includes roughly 93,000 clones, around 90% of them seen just once. Source: peripheral blood, taken on day 0 of AZD1222 vaccination. All receptors derive from an adult in good health.

The gene calls are TRBV6-5 and TRBJ2-7; 9 nucleotides agree with TRBD1. Germline CDR1 reads MNHEY; CDR2 reads SVGAGI. V lost 2 bases, J lost 2 bases, and 1 base stayed unmatched. The CDR3 loop spans 14 amino acids. The CDR3 region has the DNA TGTGCCAGCAGTTACGGGGACAGGGCCTACGAGCAGTACTTC. Translation: CASSYGDRAYEQYF.

DNA of the CDR3: TGTGCCAGTAGTATAATGTGGACTAGTGACAATGAGCAGTTCTTC. Translating it yields CASSIMWTSDNEQFF. The V gene is TRBV19, the J gene TRBJ2-1; TRBD2 agrees at 7 bases. CDR1 and CDR2 (germline): LNHDA, SQIVND (reference sequence). The J segment lost 5 bases and the V segment lost 2 bases, leaving 6 bases of the junction unmatched. The CDR3 is 15 residues long.

In DNA, the CDR3 is TGTGCCAGCAGTCGCCAGGGACAGGGCAACTACGAGCAGTACTTC. Translating gives CASSRQGQGNYEQYF. The chain links TRBV28 to TRBJ2-7, with 9 positions matching TRBD1. Losses at the gene ends were 5 bases for V and 3 bases for J; bases not matched to a gene: 8. The CDR3 runs to 15 residues. CDR1 is MDHEN and CDR2 is SYDVKM in the germline V gene.

This sequence joins TRBV5-1 and TRBJ2-3; weak D call: TRBD1 (5 bases). CDR1 is SGHRS and CDR2 is YFSETQ in the germline V gene. V was clipped by 0 bases and J by 6 bases, with 14 bases between them. CDR3 length: 15 amino acids. CDR3 coding DNA: TGCGCCAGCAGCTTGGAGCTTACCTCAGGGGATACGCAGTATTTT. It translates to CASSLELTSGDTQYF.

The rearrangement uses TRBV28 and TRBJ2-7; maybe TRBD2 (6 bases). In germline, CDR1 is MDHEN, CDR2 SYDVKM. This CDR3 contains 16 residues. V dropped 6 bases and J dropped 1 base, with 19 bases sitting between them. CDR3 region: CASSLPREANSYEQYF. CDR3 nucleotides: TGTGCCAGCAGCCTTCCTAGGGAGGCCAATTCCTACGAGCAGTACTTC.

The chain links TRBV11-3 to TRBJ2-2, with TRBD2 matching over 9 bases. CDR3 length: 15 amino acids. V shed 3 bases and J 4 bases; nucleotides not matched to a gene: 3. CDR1 and CDR2 from the germline V gene are SGHNT and YENEEA. In nucleotides, the CDR3 is TGTGCCAGCAGCTTGCTAGCGGGACCCACCGGGGAGCTGTTTTTT. It translates to CASSLLAGPTGELFF.

The chain joins TRBV7-2 to TRBJ1-2; the match to TRBD1 covers 7 bases. The V segment lost 0 bases and the J segment 4 bases; nucleotides outside the gene matches: 8. This CDR3 comprises 16 residues. Germline V CDR1 and CDR2: SGHTA, FQGNSA. Written as DNA, the CDR3 is TGTGCCAGCAGCTTAGCGAGTACCGGGACAGTCTATGGCTACACCTTC. Translation: CASSLASTGTVYGYTF.

The gene calls are TRBV18 and TRBJ2-7; D uncertain. This CDR3 contains 12 residues. The ends were cut back, 3 bases at V and 5 bases at J, with 8 bases in the middle. Germline values: CDR1 KGHSH, CDR2 LQKENI. The CDR3 DNA reads as TGTGCCAGCTCACCTTTCGGCGACGAGCAGTACTTC. Its translation is CASSPFGDEQYF. The full variable domain, rest sourced from reference TRBV18 and TRBJ2-7, is NAGVMQNPRHLVRRRGQEARLRCSPMKGHSHVYWYRQLPEEGLKFMVYLQKENIIDESGMPKERFSAEFPKEGPSILRIQQVVRGDSAAYFCASSPFGDEQYFGPGTRLTVT.

The chain couples TRBV6-6 to TRBJ2-7; D call uncertain. Germline V gene sequence: CDR1 MNHNY, CDR2 SVGAGI (reference sequence). V dropped 10 bases and J dropped 2 bases, with 18 bases sitting between them. The CDR3 sequence is 14 residues long. The CDR3 region is CATRRLEDTYEQYF. The CDR3 region has the DNA TGTGCCACCCGACGGTTGGAAGACACCTACGAGCAGTACTTC.

This rearrangement joins TRBV19 to TRBJ2-1; 7 bases map to TRBD2. Germline-derived CDR1 and CDR2 are LNHDA and SQIVND (reference sequence). The CDR3 runs 15 residues. V gave up 5 bases and J gave up 11 bases; unmatched junction bases: 15. The CDR3 sequence is CASSSPGRAPPQQFF. DNA of the CDR3: TGTGCCAGTAGTTCCCCAGGGAGGGCTCCCCCGCAGCAGTTCTTC.

CDR3 DNA: TGCGCCAGCGGAACCGGACTAGCGGGAACCTACGAGCAGTACTTC. This codes for CASGTGLAGTYEQYF. The V gene is TRBV5-1, the J gene TRBJ2-7, with 12 bases identical to TRBD2. Per the germline V gene, CDR1 is SGHRS and CDR2 is YFSETQ. This CDR3 is built from 15 residues. V was pared by 7 bases and J by 2 bases, with 7 bases of the junction left unmatched.

The CDR3 DNA is TGTGCCAGCAGTTTGTCGCATACAGGGGGAGAGCAGTACTTC. Translation: CASSLSHTGGEQYF. The gene calls are TRBV28 and TRBJ2-7; TRBD1 aligns across 8 bases. This CDR3 is 14 amino acids long. Germline V lookup: CDR1 MDHEN, CDR2 SYDVKM. V dropped 3 bases and J dropped 7; count of bases not matched to a gene: 8. Drawing the rest from reference TRBV28 and TRBJ2-7, the complete variable domain is DVKVTQSSRYLVKRTGEKVFLECVQDMDHENMFWYRQDPGLGLRLIYFSYDVKMKEKGDIPEGYSVSREKKERFSLILESASTNQTSMYLCASSLSHTGGEQYFGPGTRLTVT.

This chain links TRBV10-1 with TRBJ1-5; D is possibly TRBD1 (5 bases). The germline gives CDR1 WNHNN, CDR2 SYGVQD (reference sequence). The V and J ends lost 11 bases and 0 bases respectively, with 26 bases between them. The CDR3 is 18 residues long. The CDR3 bases are TGCGCCGCCCGAATACAGGTCCGAGGGCGTTATAGCAATCAGCCCCAGCATTTT. Protein: CAARIQVRGRYSNQPQHF.

This clone appeared once. This chain uses TRBV20-1 with TRBJ2-7, with D perhaps TRBD1 (6 bases). Germline V lookup: CDR1 DFQATT, CDR2 SNEGSKA (reference sequence). This CDR3 is built from 14 residues. The ends were cut back, 3 bases at V and 7 bases at J, with 19 bases in the middle. In nucleotides, the CDR3 is TGCAGTGCTAGTGTCCTTGGGACATCGGGAGAGCAGTACTTC. Translated: CSASVLGTSGEQYF.

This chain links TRBV9 with TRBJ2-4; the D gene is possibly TRBD2 (6 bases). V was trimmed by 0 bases and J by 11 bases, leaving 12 bases between them. The CDR3 covers 13 residues. Germline assignment: CDR1 SGDLS and CDR2 YYNGEE. The CDR3 here is CASSVVEGRVQYF. The CDR3 DNA reads TGTGCCAGCAGCGTAGTGGAGGGGCGGGTTCAGTACTTC.

The V call is TRBV30, the J call TRBJ1-3; D is unclear. The germline V gene encodes CDR1 GTSNPN and CDR2 SVGIG (reference sequence). CDR3 length: 13 residues. Trimming cost V 1 base and J 0 bases, with 4 bases left between them. The CDR3 spells CAWSEGSGNTIYF. The CDR3 nucleotides are TGTGCCTGGAGTGAGGGCTCTGGAAACACCATATATTTT.

This rearrangement joins TRBV4-3 to TRBJ2-3; 11 nucleotides match TRBD2. The CDR3 is 19 residues long. Looked up from germline, CDR1 is LGHNA and CDR2 is YSLEER. The junction had 9 bases not matched to a gene; V was cut back by 0 bases and J by 1 base. The CDR3 sequence: CASSQDLIASGRRTDTQYF. The CDR3 nucleotides are TGCGCCAGCAGCCAAGATCTAATAGCTAGCGGGAGGCGCACAGATACGCAGTATTTT.

V and J are TRBV3-1 (or the pseudogene TRBV3-2) and TRBJ1-2; D unresolved. The CDR3 sequence is 13 residues long. CDR1 and CDR2 (germline): LGHDT, YNNKEL (reference sequence). Trimming took 1 base from V and 6 from J, leaving 9 bases between them. For the CDR3, the DNA is TGTGCCAGCAGCCAAGGTTACCGAAATGGCTACACCTTC. This codes for CASSQGYRNGYTF.

The V gene is TRBV7-9, the J gene TRBJ1-2; 7 positions match TRBD1. Trimming removed 6 bases from V and 6 bases from J; junction bases left unmatched: 4. The CDR3 spans 12 residues. CDR1 and CDR2 from the germline V gene are SEHNR and FQNEAQ (reference sequence). The chain's CDR3 is CASSEGADGYTF. Written as DNA, the CDR3 is TGTGCCAGCAGTGAGGGGGCGGATGGCTACACCTTC.

The chain has TRBV19 and TRBJ2-7; D perhaps matches TRBD1 (7 bases). This CDR3 comprises 14 residues. V was cut by 3 bases and J by 2 bases, with 11 bases left in between. Germline-derived CDR1 and CDR2 are LNHDA and SQIVND (reference sequence). The CDR3 coding sequence is TGTGCCAGTAGTATCAGCAGGGGGGCCTACGAGCAGTACTTC. Its translation: CASSISRGAYEQYF. Full variable domain (remainder filled in from reference TRBV19 and TRBJ2-7): DGGITQSPKYLFRKEGQNVTLSCEQNLNHDAMYWYRQDPGQGLRLIYYSQIVNDFQKGDIAEGYSVSREKKESFPLTVTSAQKNPTAFYLCASSISRGAYEQYFGPGTRLTVT.